These T cell receptor beta chains were read from a single sample in a study of human T cells and chemical hapten exposure. TCRdb ran MiXCR on the RACE reads and lists one entry per CDR3 protein. Among around 120,000 distinct CDR3 sequences, about 13% were seen once, and the ten largest hold about 3%. Sequenced material: whole blood, taken in connection with sensitization to the hapten diphenylcyclopropenone (DPC). The receptors were gathered from a woman aged 18-35 years with alopecia areata. Some clones in this sample may be carry-over from other donors' samples. The CDR3 runs from the conserved cysteine through the conserved F or W. D genes are given only for firm matches. Rows may omit the clone size; those that give it use once, few, many or a size class.

d_call	j_call	v_call	clone_size	cdr3_length	cdr3_nt	cdr3_aa
NA	TRBJ1-1	TRBV7-2	few	15	TGTGCCAGCAGCTTAGTGGGACTCATGAACACTGAAGCTTTCTTT	CASSLVGLMNTEAFF
NA	TRBJ2-7	TRBV5-5	NA	14	TGTGCCAGCAGCTTGCAAGGAGGCTCCTACGAGCAGTACTTC	CASSLQGGSYEQYF
NA	TRBJ1-5	TRBV28	medium-sized	15	TGTGCCAGCAGATCTCCAGGGAGTGGAAATCAGCCCCAGCATTTT	CASRSPGSGNQPQHF
NA	TRBJ2-7	TRBV12-3/TRBV12-4	once	15	TGTGCCAGCAGTCTTGGGGGGGCTCGAACCTACGAGCAGTACTTC	CASSLGGARTYEQYF
TRBD1	TRBJ2-1	TRBV5-4	few	15	TGTGCCAGCAGCTTGGTAGGACAGGGAATCGATGAGCAGTTCTTC	CASSLVGQGIDEQFF
TRBD2	TRBJ2-5	TRBV20-1	NA	14	TGCAGTGCTAGAGATGGGAGCGGGGTTGAGACCCAGTACTTC	CSARDGSGVETQYF
TRBD1	TRBJ1-6	TRBV11-2	NA	13	TGTGCCAGCAGCTTAGTTAACAGGGGGGACCTCCACTTT	CASSLVNRGDLHF
NA	TRBJ2-7	TRBV7-9	many	11	TGTGCCACAAACCCCGGCTACGAGCAGTACTTC	CATNPGYEQYF
NA	TRBJ2-7	TRBV4-2	NA	12	TGTGCCAGCAGCCGGGGGACTGGCGAGCAGTACTTC	CASSRGTGEQYF
NA	TRBJ1-3	TRBV28	many	14	TGTGCCAGCAGTTTAAGGGCTCGTCGGAACACCATATATTTT	CASSLRARRNTIYF
NA	TRBJ2-4	TRBV12-3/TRBV12-4	few	13	TGTGCCAGCAGTGCAGGACGAGGGAACATTCAGTACTTC	CASSAGRGNIQYF
NA	TRBJ1-1	TRBV20-1	NA	11	TGCAGTGCTAGAGACCGCTGGGGGGATTTCTTT	CSARDRWGDFF
TRBD1	TRBJ1-5	TRBV6-2/TRBV6-3	NA	15	TGTGCCAGCAGTTACCAGGCAGGGGGGAATCAGCCCCAGCATTTT	CASSYQAGGNQPQHF
TRBD2	TRBJ2-5	TRBV4-2	NA	14	TGTGCCAGCAGCCTAGGGACTAGCCAAGAGACCCAGTACTTC	CASSLGTSQETQYF